This T cell receptor beta chain was captured in a study of blood T cell repertoires in COVID-19. For the study at large: Collection of acute and convalescent COVID-19 samples took place in the United States, Italy and Spain. The analysed material was cDNA or gDNA that came from T cells, B-cell-depleted T cells, or PBMCs.

This table comes from immunoSEQ multiplex PCR, and its TCRdb copy is limited to in-frame clones, with some not included. The sample consists of roughly 350,000 clones, roughly 89% of them appearing once. Germline V gene lookup returns CDR1 MNHEY and CDR2 SVGAGI. Trimming at V came to 7 bases and at J to 1 base, leaving 6 bases not matched to a gene. This CDR3 region has 14 residues. This sequence originates from a woman aged 18-29 years who had recovered from COVID-19. Sequencing was done on a sample of peripheral blood. The chain is built from TRBV6-5 and TRBJ2-7, with 8 bases aligning to TRBD1. The CDR3 coding sequence is TGTGCCAGCAAATGGACAGGGCAGTCCTACGAGCAGTACGTC. Translation gives CASKWTGQSYEQYV.